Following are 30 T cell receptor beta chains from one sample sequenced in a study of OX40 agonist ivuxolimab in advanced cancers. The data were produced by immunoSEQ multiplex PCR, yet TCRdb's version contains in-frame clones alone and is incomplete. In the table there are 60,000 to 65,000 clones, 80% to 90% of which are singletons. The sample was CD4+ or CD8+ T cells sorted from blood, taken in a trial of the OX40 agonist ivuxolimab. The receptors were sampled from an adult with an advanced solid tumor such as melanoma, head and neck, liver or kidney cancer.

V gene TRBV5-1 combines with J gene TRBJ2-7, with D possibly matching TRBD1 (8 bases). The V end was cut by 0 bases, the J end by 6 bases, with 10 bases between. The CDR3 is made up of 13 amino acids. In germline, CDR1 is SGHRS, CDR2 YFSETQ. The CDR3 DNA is TGCGCCAGCAGCTTGGACAGGGGGGGCGAGCAGTACTTC. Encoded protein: CASSLDRGGEQYF.

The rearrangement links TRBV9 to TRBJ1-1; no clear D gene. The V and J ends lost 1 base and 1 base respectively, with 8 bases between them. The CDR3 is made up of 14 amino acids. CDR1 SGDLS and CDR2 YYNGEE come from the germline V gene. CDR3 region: CASSVISANTEAFF. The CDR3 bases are TGTGCCAGCAGCGTAATATCCGCGAACACTGAAGCTTTCTTT.

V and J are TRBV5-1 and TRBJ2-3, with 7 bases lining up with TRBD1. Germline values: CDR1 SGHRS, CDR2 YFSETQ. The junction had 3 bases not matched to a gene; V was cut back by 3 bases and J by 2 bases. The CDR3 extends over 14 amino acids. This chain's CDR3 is CASSSGQLTDTQYF. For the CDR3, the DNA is TGCGCCAGCAGCTCGGGACAGCTCACAGATACGCAGTATTTT.

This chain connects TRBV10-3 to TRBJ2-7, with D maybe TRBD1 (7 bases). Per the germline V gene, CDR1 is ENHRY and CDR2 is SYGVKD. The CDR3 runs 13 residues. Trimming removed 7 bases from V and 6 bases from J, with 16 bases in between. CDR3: CAITQLQGGEQYF. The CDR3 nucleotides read TGTGCCATCACCCAACTTCAGGGGGGCGAGCAGTACTTC.

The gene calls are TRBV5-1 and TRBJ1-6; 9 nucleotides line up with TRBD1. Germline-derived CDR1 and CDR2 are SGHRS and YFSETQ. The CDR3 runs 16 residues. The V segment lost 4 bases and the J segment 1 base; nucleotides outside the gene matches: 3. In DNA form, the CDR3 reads TGCGCCAGCAGCCCCGGACAGGGGTCCTATAATTCACCCCTCCACTTT. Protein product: CASSPGQGSYNSPLHF.

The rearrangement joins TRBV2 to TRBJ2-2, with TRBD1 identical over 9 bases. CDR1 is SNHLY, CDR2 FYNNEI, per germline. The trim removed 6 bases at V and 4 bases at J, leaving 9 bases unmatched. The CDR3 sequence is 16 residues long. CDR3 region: CASSAGTGPLTGELFF. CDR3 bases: TGTGCCAGCAGCGCGGGGACAGGGCCACTCACCGGGGAGCTGTTTTTT.

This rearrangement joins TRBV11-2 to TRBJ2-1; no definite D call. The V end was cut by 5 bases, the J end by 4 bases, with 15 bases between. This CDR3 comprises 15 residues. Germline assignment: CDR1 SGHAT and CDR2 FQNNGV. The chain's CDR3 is CASSHTERVYNEQFF. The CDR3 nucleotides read TGTGCCAGCAGCCACACAGAGCGAGTTTACAATGAGCAGTTCTTC.

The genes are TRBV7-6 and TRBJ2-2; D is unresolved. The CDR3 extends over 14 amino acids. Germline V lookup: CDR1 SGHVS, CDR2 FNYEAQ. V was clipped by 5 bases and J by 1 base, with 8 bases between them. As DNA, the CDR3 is TGTGCCAGCAGCGAGAGCAAGAACACCGGGGAGCTGTTTTTT. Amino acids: CASSESKNTGELFF.

The CDR3 bases are TGCGCCAGCCGCGGGGGGGCCACTTTGAATGAGCAGTTCTTC. Translated, it gives CASRGGATLNEQFF. V usage is TRBV5-1 and J usage is TRBJ2-1, with 9 bases fitting TRBD2. This CDR3 spans 14 amino acids. After removal of 7 bases from V and 7 bases from J, the junction contained 9 bases not matched to a gene. Looked up from germline, CDR1 is SGHRS and CDR2 is YFSETQ.

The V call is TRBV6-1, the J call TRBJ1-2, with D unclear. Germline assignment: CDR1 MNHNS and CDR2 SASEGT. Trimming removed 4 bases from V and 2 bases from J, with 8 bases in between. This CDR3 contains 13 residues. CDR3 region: CASSVLGNYGYTF. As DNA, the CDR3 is TGTGCCAGCAGTGTATTAGGGAACTATGGCTACACCTTC.

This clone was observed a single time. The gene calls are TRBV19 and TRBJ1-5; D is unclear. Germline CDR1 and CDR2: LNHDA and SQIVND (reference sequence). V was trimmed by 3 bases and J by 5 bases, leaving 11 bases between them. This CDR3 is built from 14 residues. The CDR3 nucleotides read TGTGCCAGTAGTATCCCCCCCGGGGATCAGCCCCAGCATTTT. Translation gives CASSIPPGDQPQHF.

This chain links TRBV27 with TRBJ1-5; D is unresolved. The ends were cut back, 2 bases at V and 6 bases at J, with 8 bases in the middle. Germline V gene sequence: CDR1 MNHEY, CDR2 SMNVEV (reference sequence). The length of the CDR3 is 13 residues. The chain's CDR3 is CASSLALSQPQHF. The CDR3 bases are TGTGCCAGCAGTTTAGCCCTCAGTCAGCCCCAGCATTTT.

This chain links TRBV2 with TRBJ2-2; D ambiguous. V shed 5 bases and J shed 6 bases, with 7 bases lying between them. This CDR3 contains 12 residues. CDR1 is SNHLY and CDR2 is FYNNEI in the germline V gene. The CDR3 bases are TGTGCCAGCAGTCTAGGGTCCGGGGAGCTGTTTTTT. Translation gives CASSLGSGELFF.

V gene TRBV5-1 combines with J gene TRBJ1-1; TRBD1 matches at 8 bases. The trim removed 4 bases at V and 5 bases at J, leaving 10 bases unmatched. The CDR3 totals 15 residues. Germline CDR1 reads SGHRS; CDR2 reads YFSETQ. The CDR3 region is CASSDPQGGGTEAFF. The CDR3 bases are TGCGCCAGCAGCGACCCACAGGGGGGAGGTACTGAAGCTTTCTTT.

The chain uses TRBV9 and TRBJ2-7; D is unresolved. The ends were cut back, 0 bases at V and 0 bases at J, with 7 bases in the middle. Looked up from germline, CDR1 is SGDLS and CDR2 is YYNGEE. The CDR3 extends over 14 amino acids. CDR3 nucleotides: TGTGCCAGCAGCGTAGTTCCGGACTCCTACGAGCAGTACTTC. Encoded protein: CASSVVPDSYEQYF.

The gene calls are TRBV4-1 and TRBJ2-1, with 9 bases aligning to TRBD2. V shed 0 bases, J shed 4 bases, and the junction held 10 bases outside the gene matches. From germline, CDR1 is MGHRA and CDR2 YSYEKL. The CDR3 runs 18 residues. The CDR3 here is CASSQESALAGPYNEQFF. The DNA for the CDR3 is TGCGCCAGCAGCCAAGAAAGCGCTCTAGCGGGGCCTTACAATGAGCAGTTCTTC.

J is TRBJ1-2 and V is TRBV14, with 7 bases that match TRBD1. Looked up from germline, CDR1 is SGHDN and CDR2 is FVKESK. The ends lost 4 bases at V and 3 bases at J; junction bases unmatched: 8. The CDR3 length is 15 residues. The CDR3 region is CASSLGAGTDYGYTF. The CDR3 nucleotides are TGTGCCAGCAGCCTCGGAGCCGGGACAGACTATGGCTACACCTTC.

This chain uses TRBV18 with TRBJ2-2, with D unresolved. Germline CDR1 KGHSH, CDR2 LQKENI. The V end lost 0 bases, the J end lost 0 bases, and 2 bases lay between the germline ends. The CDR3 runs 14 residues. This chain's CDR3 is CASSPPSNTGELFF. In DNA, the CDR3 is TGTGCCAGCTCACCACCCTCGAACACCGGGGAGCTGTTTTTT.

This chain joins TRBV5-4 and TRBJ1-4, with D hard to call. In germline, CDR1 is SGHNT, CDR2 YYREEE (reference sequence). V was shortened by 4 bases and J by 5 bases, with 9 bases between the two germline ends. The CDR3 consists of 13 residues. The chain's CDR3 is CASSPDRNEKLFF. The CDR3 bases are TGTGCCAGCAGCCCGGACCGAAATGAAAAACTGTTTTTT.

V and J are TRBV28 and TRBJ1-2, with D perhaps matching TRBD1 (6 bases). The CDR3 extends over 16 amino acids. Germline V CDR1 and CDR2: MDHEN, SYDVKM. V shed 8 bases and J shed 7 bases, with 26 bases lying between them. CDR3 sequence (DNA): TGTGCCAGCTCCAACGAGAGGCGGGGGCGCGTGACTGGCTACACCTTC. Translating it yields CASSNERRGRVTGYTF.

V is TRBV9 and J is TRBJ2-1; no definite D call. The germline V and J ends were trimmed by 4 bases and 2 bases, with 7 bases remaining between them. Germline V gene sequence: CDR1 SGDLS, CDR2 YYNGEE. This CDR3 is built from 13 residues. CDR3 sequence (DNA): TGTGCCAGCAGCCTAAGTCCCTACAATGAGCAGTTCTTC. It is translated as CASSLSPYNEQFF.

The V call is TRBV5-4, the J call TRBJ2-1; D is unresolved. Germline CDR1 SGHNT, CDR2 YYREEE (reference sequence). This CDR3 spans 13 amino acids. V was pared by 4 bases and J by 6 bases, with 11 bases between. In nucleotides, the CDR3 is TGTGCCAGCAGCCCCGGACCGGGCAATGAGCAGTTCTTC. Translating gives CASSPGPGNEQFF.

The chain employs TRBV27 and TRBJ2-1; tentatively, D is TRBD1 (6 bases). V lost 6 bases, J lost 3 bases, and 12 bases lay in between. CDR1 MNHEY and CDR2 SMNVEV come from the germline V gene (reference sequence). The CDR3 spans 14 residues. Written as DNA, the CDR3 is TGTGCCAGCAGCTCCCAGGGGCTCTACAATGAGCAGTTCTTC. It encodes CASSSQGLYNEQFF.

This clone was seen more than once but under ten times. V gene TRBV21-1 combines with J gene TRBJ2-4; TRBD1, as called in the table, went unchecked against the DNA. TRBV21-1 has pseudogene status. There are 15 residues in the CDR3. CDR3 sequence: CASSPRGDRGNIQYF. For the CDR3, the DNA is TGTGCCAGCAGCCCCCGGGGGGACAGGGGAAACATTCAGTACTTC.

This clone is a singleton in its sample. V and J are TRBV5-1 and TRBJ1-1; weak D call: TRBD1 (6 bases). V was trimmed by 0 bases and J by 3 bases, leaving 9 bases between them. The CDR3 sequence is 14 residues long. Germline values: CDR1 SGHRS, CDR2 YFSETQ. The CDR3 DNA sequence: TGCGCCAGCAGCTTGGGTTCAGGGGACACTGAAGCTTTCTTT. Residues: CASSLGSGDTEAFF.

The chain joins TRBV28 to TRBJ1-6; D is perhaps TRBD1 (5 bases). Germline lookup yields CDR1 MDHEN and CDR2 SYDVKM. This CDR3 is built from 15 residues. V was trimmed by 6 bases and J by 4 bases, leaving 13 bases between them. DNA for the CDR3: TGTGCCAGCAGCGTAGGGGCGGCTTATAATTCACCCCTCCACTTT. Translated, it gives CASSVGAAYNSPLHF.

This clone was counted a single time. The DNA for the CDR3 is TGCGCCAGCAGCGCCCTCCGGGACCTCGGAGGCTACACCTTC. Its protein product is CASSALRDLGGYTF. This rearrangement joins TRBV4-1 to TRBJ1-2, with D possibly being TRBD1 (5 bases). V was pared by 5 bases and J by 8 bases, with 18 bases between. Per the germline V gene, CDR1 is MGHRA and CDR2 is YSYEKL. CDR3 length: 14 amino acids.

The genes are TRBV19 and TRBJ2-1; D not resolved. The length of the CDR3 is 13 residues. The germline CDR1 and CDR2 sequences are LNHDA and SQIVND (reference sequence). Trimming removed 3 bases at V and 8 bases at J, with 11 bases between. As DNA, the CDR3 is TGTGCCAGTAGTATCCTTAGAGGCGATGAGCAGTTCTTC. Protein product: CASSILRGDEQFF.

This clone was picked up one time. CDR3 region: CASSVGGFTGELFF. CDR3 bases: TGTGCCAGCAGTGTGGGGGGTTTCACCGGGGAGCTGTTTTTT. V gene TRBV2 combines with J gene TRBJ2-2, with D possibly TRBD2 on 6 matching bases. The CDR3 covers 14 residues. The germline V gene encodes CDR1 SNHLY and CDR2 FYNNEI. Trimming took 4 bases from V and 4 from J, leaving 10 bases between them.

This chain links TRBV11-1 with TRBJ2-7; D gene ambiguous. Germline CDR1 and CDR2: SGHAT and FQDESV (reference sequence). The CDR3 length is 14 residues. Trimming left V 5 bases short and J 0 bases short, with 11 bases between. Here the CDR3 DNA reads TGTGCCAGCAGCCAACTGGCCAGCTCCTACGAGCAGTACTTC. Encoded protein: CASSQLASSYEQYF.